These 30 T cell receptor beta chains were sequenced from one sample in a study of regulatory T cells in long-lasting Graves disease. Regarding time point: persistent/refractory GD, antithyroid drugs over 5 years with positive TRAb. The TCR library used RNA extracted from PBMCs. According to the study, TCR beta libraries were built with iRepertoire HTBI primers and CDR3-region Arm-PCR. Via MiXCR, TCRdb re-called the multiplex PCR reads, giving one row per CDR3 protein. The table has roughly 700,000 distinct CDR3 sequences, about 32% seen once. This sample comprised peripheral blood mononuclear cells (PBMCs), obtained when the disease was refractory, from a patient treated with antithyroid drugs. These receptors were collected from a female donor with Graves disease.

The chain recombines TRBV6-1 with TRBJ1-5, with TRBD1 identical over 7 bases. Unmatched junction bases numbered 16, after V lost 6 bases and J lost 5 bases. The CDR3 is 17 residues long. Germline values: CDR1 MNHNS, CDR2 SASEGT. CDR3 nucleotide sequence: TGTGCCAGCAGCGCCCGGAGAGGGGGCGGAATATATCAGCCCCAGCATTTT. Protein sequence: CASSARRGGGIYQPQHF.

This clonotype has only one observation. J is TRBJ1-4 and V is TRBV4-2; 8 nucleotides align to TRBD1. V lost 2 bases to trimming and J lost 6 bases; unmatched junction nucleotides: 8. The CDR3 runs 16 residues. CDR1 LGHNA and CDR2 YNFKEQ come from the germline V gene. The CDR3 DNA reads as TGTGCCAGCAGCCAATTCCAGGGGGCCACGGATGAAAAACTGTTTTTT. This codes for CASSQFQGATDEKLFF.

This clonotype turned up a few times. The rearrangement links TRBV28 to TRBJ1-6; 9 nucleotides agree with TRBD1. This CDR3 spans 16 amino acids. CDR1 MDHEN and CDR2 SYDVKM come from the germline V gene. Trimming took 5 bases from V and 9 from J; bases not matched to a gene: 11. The CDR3 loop is CASSITGQGAGSPLHF. In nucleotides, the CDR3 is TGTGCCAGCAGTATTACGGGACAGGGTGCCGGTTCACCCCTCCACTTT.

This clonotype was detected only a few times. DNA for the CDR3: TGTGCCAGCAGCCAGTGGGGGACAGGGATACTCAGAGCTTTCTTT. Its translation: CASSQWGTGILRAFF. The chain is built from TRBV11-2 and TRBJ1-1, with 9 bases aligning to TRBD1. J was trimmed by 10 bases and V by 5 bases; bases with no gene match: 14. There are 15 residues in the CDR3. Germline-derived CDR1 and CDR2 are SGHAT and FQNNGV.

This clonotype turned up a few times. The V gene is TRBV27, the J gene TRBJ2-5, with 12 bases that match TRBD2. This CDR3 spans 18 amino acids. Germline-derived CDR1 and CDR2 are MNHEY and SMNVEV (reference sequence). V was pared by 3 bases and J by 4 bases, with 12 bases of the junction left unmatched. CDR3 region: CASSLVGLAGGPLETQYF. Written as DNA, the CDR3 is TGTGCCAGCAGTTTGGTCGGTCTAGCGGGAGGGCCATTAGAGACCCAGTACTTC.

This clonotype was recorded at least ten times. The chain carries TRBV6-1 and TRBJ1-2, with 9 positions matching TRBD1. This CDR3 contains 13 residues. The germline V gene has CDR1 MNHNS and CDR2 SASEGT. J lost 5 bases, V lost 7 bases, and 5 bases had no gene match. The CDR3 protein is CASTGTGLYGYTF. Here the CDR3 DNA reads TGTGCCAGCACCGGGACAGGGTTATATGGCTACACCTTC.

This clonotype appeared once. The V gene is TRBV2, the J gene TRBJ1-2; D is perhaps TRBD1 (6 bases). CDR1 and CDR2 (germline): SNHLY, FYNNEI. This CDR3 comprises 13 residues. Between the trimmed V and J ends, which lost 8 bases and 8 bases, there was a span of 18 bases. CDR3 sequence: CASSPSPGGGYTF. In DNA form, the CDR3 reads TGTGCCAGCTCACCTAGCCCGGGGGGCGGCTACACCTTC.

This clonotype occurred a few times. The rearrangement uses TRBV30 and TRBJ1-1; D may be TRBD1 (5 bases). The CDR3 runs 12 residues. V was pared by 5 bases and J by 0 bases, with 7 bases between. Germline lookup yields CDR1 GTSNPN and CDR2 SVGIG (reference sequence). The CDR3 bases are TGTGCCTGGGACAGTCTGAACACTGAAGCTTTCTTT. It specifies CAWDSLNTEAFF. The entire variable domain, with the rest obtained from reference TRBV30 and TRBJ1-1, is as follows: SQTIHQWPATLVQPVGSPLSLECTVEGTSNPNLYWYRQAAGRGLQLLFYSVGIGQISSEVPQNLSASRPQDRQFILSSKKLLLSDSGFYLCAWDSLNTEAFFGQGTRLTVV.

This clonotype was counted ten times or more. The chain recombines TRBV6-1 with TRBJ1-6, with TRBD1 matching 9 bases. CDR1 and CDR2 (germline): MNHNS, SASEGT. This CDR3 contains 15 residues. V shed 6 bases and J 10 bases; nucleotides not matched to a gene: 10. In DNA form, the CDR3 reads TGTGCCAGCAGACCCGGACAGGGGCAACAGTCACCCCTCCACTTT. This codes for CASRPGQGQQSPLHF.

This clonotype was counted between two and nine times. The genes are TRBV19 and TRBJ1-1; tentative D call: TRBD1 (5 bases). The CDR3 runs 15 residues. CDR1 and CDR2 (germline): LNHDA, SQIVND (reference sequence). V was pared by 5 bases and J by 0 bases, with 13 bases between. This chain's CDR3 is CASSAQGRMNTEAFF. The CDR3 nucleotides read TGTGCCAGTAGTGCCCAGGGTCGTATGAACACTGAAGCTTTCTTT.

This clonotype has ten or more counts. V gene TRBV12-3 or TRBV12-4 combines with J gene TRBJ2-5; 8 bases align to TRBD1. This CDR3 comprises 15 residues. Unmatched junction bases numbered 2, after V lost 1 base and J lost 1 base. The CDR3 DNA sequence: TGTGCCAGCAGTTTAGGGGACAGGAGCCAAGAGACCCAGTACTTC. Translated: CASSLGDRSQETQYF.

The chain uses TRBV7-9 and TRBJ2-7; D gene uncertain. CDR3 size: 12 residues. Germline V gene data show CDR1 as SEHNR and CDR2 as FQNEAQ (reference sequence). V dropped 2 bases and J dropped 4 bases, with 6 bases sitting between them. CDR3 bases: TGTGCCAGCAGCTTACAAGAATACGAGCAGTACTTC. Its protein is CASSLQEYEQYF.

In its sample, this clonotype was seen many times. The chain recombines TRBV11-2 with TRBJ2-5; D is unclear. Trimming took 0 bases from V and 6 from J, leaving 5 bases between them. Germline CDR1 and CDR2: SGHAT and FQNNGV. This CDR3 is 12 amino acids long. CDR3: CASSLEIQTQYF. The CDR3 DNA reads TGTGCCAGCAGCTTAGAAATCCAGACCCAGTACTTC.

This clonotype occurred many times. The CDR3 is CASSRSENTEAFF. The CDR3 bases are TGTGCCAGCAGCCGATCGGAGAACACTGAAGCTTTCTTT. The V and J genes are TRBV2 and TRBJ1-1; D gene uncertain. CDR3 length equals 13 residues. Trimming took 6 bases from V and 1 from J, leaving 9 bases between them. Germline values: CDR1 SNHLY, CDR2 FYNNEI.

This clonotype occurred many times. The V and J genes are TRBV27 and TRBJ1-1, with D perhaps TRBD1 (5 bases). Germline V CDR1 and CDR2: MNHEY, SMNVEV (reference sequence). The V end was cut by 4 bases, the J end by 2 bases, with 14 bases between. The CDR3 loop spans 15 amino acids. CDR3 sequence reads: CASSWGRRPNTEAFF. The CDR3 DNA reads TGTGCCAGCAGTTGGGGCAGAAGACCCAACACTGAAGCTTTCTTT.

The chain uses TRBV20-1 and TRBJ2-5; no firm D call. The CDR3 has 12 amino acids. The V gene lost 3 bases and the J gene lost 2 bases, with 7 bases spanning the gap. Germline CDR1 is DFQATT and CDR2 is SNEGSKA (reference sequence). The CDR3 nucleotides are TGCAGTGCTAGCGCCAGACAAGAGACCCAGTACTTC. Amino acid sequence: CSASARQETQYF.

The CDR3 protein is CASSTRTSGRTSEQFF. The CDR3 DNA sequence: TGTGCCAGCAGCACACGGACTAGCGGGAGAACAAGTGAGCAGTTCTTC. The chain has TRBV11-2 and TRBJ2-1; 13 positions agree with TRBD2. With 5 bases clipped from V and 9 bases from J, the junction kept 10 bases outside the gene matches. This CDR3 is 16 amino acids long. Per germline, CDR1 SGHAT and CDR2 FQNNGV.

This chain connects TRBV19 to TRBJ1-5; 9 bases are shared with TRBD1. This CDR3 region has 16 residues. Trimming removed 6 bases from V and 4 bases from J; junction bases left unmatched: 10. Germline V gives CDR1 LNHDA, CDR2 SQIVND (reference sequence). The CDR3 DNA reads TGTGCCAGTAGCCAAACCTCGACAGGGGGTAATCAGCCCCAGCATTTT. The encoded protein is CASSQTSTGGNQPQHF.

In this sample, this clonotype turned up many times. The chain employs TRBV29-1 and TRBJ2-5; 8 bases are a match to TRBD1. The CDR3 length is 15 residues. Germline V gives CDR1 SQVTM, CDR2 ANQGSEA. J was trimmed by 5 bases and V by 6 bases; bases with no gene match: 14. The chain's CDR3 is CSVSVGTGPSETQYF. Here the CDR3 DNA reads TGCAGCGTCTCAGTGGGGACAGGCCCCTCGGAGACCCAGTACTTC.

This clonotype was picked up many times. This chain links TRBV11-2 with TRBJ2-7; 8 nucleotides agree with TRBD2. V shed 6 bases and J 3 bases; nucleotides not matched to a gene: 7. Per germline, CDR1 SGHAT and CDR2 FQNNGV. The CDR3 is 14 residues long. CDR3 in amino acids: CASRYYGTSYEQYF. The DNA of the CDR3 is TGTGCCAGCAGATATTACGGGACTAGCTACGAGCAGTACTTC.

V usage is TRBV19 and J usage is TRBJ1-2; D call uncertain. Looked up from germline, CDR1 is LNHDA and CDR2 is SQIVND (reference sequence). Trimming removed 3 bases from V and 4 bases from J, with 21 bases in between. The CDR3 is made up of 17 amino acids. The CDR3 region is CASSIHWLSSEFYGYTF. CDR3 nucleotide sequence: TGTGCCAGTAGTATTCACTGGCTGTCAAGCGAATTCTATGGCTACACCTTC.

V and J are TRBV30 and TRBJ1-2; D unresolved. Germline V gene data show CDR1 as GTSNPN and CDR2 as SVGIG (reference sequence). V was pared by 4 bases and J by 0 bases, with 9 bases between. The CDR3 contains 13 residues. CDR3 in amino acids: CAWTPITNYGYTF. CDR3 bases: TGTGCCTGGACCCCAATAACTAACTATGGCTACACCTTC.

Many counts were recorded for this clonotype. V and J are TRBV29-1 and TRBJ1-1; D unclear. CDR3 length equals 12 residues. The germline V gene encodes CDR1 SQVTM and CDR2 ANQGSEA. With 3 bases removed from V and 3 bases from J, the gap between germline ends came to 8 bases. The CDR3 here is CSVEARYTEAFF. CDR3 DNA: TGCAGCGTTGAGGCAAGATACACTGAAGCTTTCTTT.

The chain employs TRBV5-1 and TRBJ1-1, with D unclear. The CDR3 length is 15 residues. Trimming removed 0 bases from V and 3 bases from J, with 12 bases in between. In germline, CDR1 is SGHRS, CDR2 YFSETQ. The CDR3 here is CASSLDGTFYTEAFF. CDR3 sequence (DNA): TGCGCCAGCAGCTTGGACGGCACTTTCTACACTGAAGCTTTCTTT.

The J gene is TRBJ2-5, the V gene TRBV11-2; 12 bases align to TRBD2. The CDR3 is 17 amino acids. From germline, CDR1 is SGHAT and CDR2 FQNNGV. V lost 8 bases and J lost 6; bases outside the gene matches: 16. The CDR3 reads CASSPTVLAGGPKTQYF. For the CDR3, the DNA is TGTGCCAGCTCACCGACGGTCCTAGCGGGAGGGCCAAAGACCCAGTACTTC.

This clonotype occurred many times. The chain links TRBV28 to TRBJ1-2; 12 bases match TRBD1. With V trimmed by 7 bases and J by 7 bases, 4 bases remained unmatched. Germline V CDR1 and CDR2: MDHEN, SYDVKM. This CDR3 has 13 amino acids. The CDR3 loop reads CASTGTGGFGYTF. Written as DNA, the CDR3 is TGTGCCAGCACCGGGACAGGGGGCTTTGGCTACACCTTC.

This sequence joins TRBV28 and TRBJ1-5; 12 bases match TRBD1. This CDR3 has 19 amino acids. V was clipped by 6 bases and J by 0 bases; unmatched bases: 12. Germline CDR1 reads MDHEN; CDR2 reads SYDVKM. The CDR3 sequence: CASRRVGQGAGGSNQPQHF. DNA for the CDR3: TGTGCCAGCAGGAGAGTGGGACAGGGGGCTGGGGGTAGCAATCAGCCCCAGCATTTT.

In its sample, this clonotype was seen many times. The rearrangement links TRBV2 to TRBJ2-5; D gene ambiguous. Germline CDR1 reads SNHLY; CDR2 reads FYNNEI. This CDR3 region has 10 residues. Trimming pared 7 bases from V and 2 bases from J, leaving 2 bases between. CDR3 in amino acids: CASNQETQYF. Written as DNA, the CDR3 is TGTGCCAGCAATCAAGAGACCCAGTACTTC.

This clonotype was counted many times. The chain has TRBV12-3 or TRBV12-4 and TRBJ2-2; TRBD1 might be the D (6 bases). V was pared by 6 bases and J by 5 bases, with 10 bases between. CDR3 size: 13 residues. CDR3 amino acids: CASSLTGTGELFF. For the CDR3, the DNA is TGTGCCAGCAGCTTAACAGGGACCGGGGAGCTGTTTTTT.

In its sample, this clonotype was seen a few times. The chain couples TRBV20-1 to TRBJ1-1, with a weak D call TRBD1 (5 bases). The ends were cut back, 5 bases at V and 8 bases at J, with 18 bases in the middle. There are 13 residues in the CDR3. Germline CDR1 DFQATT, CDR2 SNEGSKA (reference sequence). The CDR3 nucleotides read TGCAGTGCTCAACCTACAGGAGCACCCGAAGCTTTCTTT. Translation gives CSAQPTGAPEAFF.